One T cell receptor (beta chain) is described in this entry. Its cognate antigen is unknown. This record belongs to a study of T cell responses to AZD1222 COVID-19 vaccine. Sequencing used immunoSEQ multiplex PCR; TCRdb keeps in-frame clones, though not all of them. Of 150,000 to 180,000 clones listed, about 92% are singletons. General study points: Along spike, vaccine-associated CD4 TCRs were found throughout, with dominance at 160-218 and 743-854.

V lost 2 bases, J lost 0 bases, and 4 bases lay in between. The CDR3 is 14 residues long. Germline CDR1 and CDR2: SNHLY and FYNNEI. This TCR derives from an adult in good health. The sequenced sample was peripheral blood, obtained on day 0 of AZD1222 vaccination. The chain is built from TRBV2 and TRBJ2-2; D gene ambiguous. This CDR3 reads CASSEKPNTGELFF. In DNA, the CDR3 is TGTGCCAGCAGTGAAAAACCGAACACCGGGGAGCTGTTTTTT.